This TCR beta chain appears in the sequencing data of a study of blood T cells in healthy people across ages. General observations from the study: Conclusively comparing naive with antigen-experienced cells was impossible with unsorted PBMCs.

This CDR3 is 14 amino acids long. The V gene's germline CDR1 is MNHEY and CDR2 SVGEGT. V lost 7 bases and J 4 bases, leaving 13 bases between the germline ends. A J-beta primer mix and a sample-barcoded 5' primer were used in a second PCR of roughly 6 to 12 cycles. Unique molecular identifiers of 12 random nucleotides labeled each cDNA. Sequencing yielded, for each sample, at least 2.5 million paired-end reads carrying CDR3. Using its own MiXCR run on the 5' RACE reads, TCRdb lists one record per CDR3 protein. The data contain some 700,000 distinct CDR3 sequences, 35% to 45% of them singletons. Concerning this clonotype: Its specificity is not known.

Material: blood. This TCR came from a woman aged 60-75 years in good health. This chain joins TRBV6-2 or TRBV6-3 and TRBJ1-4; no reliable D call. The CDR3 here is CASKYGRVNEKLFF. The DNA for the CDR3 is TGTGCCAGCAAATATGGACGGGTTAATGAAAAACTGTTTTTT.